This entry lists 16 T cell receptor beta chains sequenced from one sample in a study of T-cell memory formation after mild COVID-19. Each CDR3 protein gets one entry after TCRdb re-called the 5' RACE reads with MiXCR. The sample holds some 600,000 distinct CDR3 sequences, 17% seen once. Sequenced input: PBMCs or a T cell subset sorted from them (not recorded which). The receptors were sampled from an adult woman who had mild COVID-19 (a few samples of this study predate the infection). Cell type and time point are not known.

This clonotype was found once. The CDR3 DNA follows: TGTGCCAGCAGCCATAGCGGGACCCCAGATACGCAGTATTTT. It yields the protein CASSHSGTPDTQYF. The chain links TRBV7-8 to TRBJ2-3; 8 bases line up with TRBD2. The ends lost 5 bases at V and 4 bases at J; junction bases unmatched: 5. The length of the CDR3 is 14 residues. The germline CDR1 and CDR2 sequences are SGHVS and FQNEAQ. Full variable domain (outside the CDR3, taken from reference TRBV7-8 and TRBJ2-3): GAGVSQSPRYKVAKRGQDVALRCDPISGHVSLFWYQQALGQGPEFLTYFQNEAQLDKSGLPSDRFFAERPEGSVSTLKIQRTQQEDSAVYLCASSHSGTPDTQYFGPGTRLTVL.

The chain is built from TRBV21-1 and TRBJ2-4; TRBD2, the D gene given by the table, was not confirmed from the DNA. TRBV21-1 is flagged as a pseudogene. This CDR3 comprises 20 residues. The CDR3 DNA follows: TGTGCCAGCACCGGGGGGGAGGGACACCAAGATTTTTTAGCCAAAAACATTCAGTACTTC. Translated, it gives CASTGGEGHQDFLAKNIQYF.

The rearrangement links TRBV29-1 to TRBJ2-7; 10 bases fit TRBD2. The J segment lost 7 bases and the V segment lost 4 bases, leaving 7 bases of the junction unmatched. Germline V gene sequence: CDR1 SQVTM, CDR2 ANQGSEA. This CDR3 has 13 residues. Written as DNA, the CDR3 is TGCAGCGTTGGCTCTAGCGGGAGAGGAGAGCAGTACTTC. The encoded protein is CSVGSSGRGEQYF.

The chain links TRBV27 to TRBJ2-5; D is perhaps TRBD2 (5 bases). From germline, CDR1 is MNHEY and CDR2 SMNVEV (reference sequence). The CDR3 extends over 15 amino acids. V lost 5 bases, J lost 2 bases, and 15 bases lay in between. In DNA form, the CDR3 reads TGTGCCAGCAGTCCCGATCTCGGGATTCAAGAGACCCAGTACTTC. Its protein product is CASSPDLGIQETQYF.

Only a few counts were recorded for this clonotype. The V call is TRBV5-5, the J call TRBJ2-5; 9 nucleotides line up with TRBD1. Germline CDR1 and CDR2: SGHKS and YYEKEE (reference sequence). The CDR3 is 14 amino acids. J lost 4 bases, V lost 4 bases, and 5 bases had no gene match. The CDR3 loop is CASSRGTGIETQYF. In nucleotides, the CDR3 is TGTGCCAGCAGCCGTGGGACAGGGATAGAGACCCAGTACTTC.

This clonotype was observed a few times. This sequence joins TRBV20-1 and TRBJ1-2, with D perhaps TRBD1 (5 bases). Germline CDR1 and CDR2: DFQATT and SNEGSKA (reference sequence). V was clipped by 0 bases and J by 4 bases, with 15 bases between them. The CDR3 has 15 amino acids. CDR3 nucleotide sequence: TGCAGTGCTAGAGAATGGGGGGATTATGGCTATGGCTACACCTTC. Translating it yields CSAREWGDYGYGYTF.

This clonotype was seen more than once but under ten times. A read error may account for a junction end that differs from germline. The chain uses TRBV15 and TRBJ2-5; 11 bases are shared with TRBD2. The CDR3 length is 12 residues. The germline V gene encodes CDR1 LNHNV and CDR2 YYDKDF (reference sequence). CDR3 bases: TGTGCCACCAGCCTGGGACTAGCGGAAGTAAACTTC. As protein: CATSLGLAEVNF.

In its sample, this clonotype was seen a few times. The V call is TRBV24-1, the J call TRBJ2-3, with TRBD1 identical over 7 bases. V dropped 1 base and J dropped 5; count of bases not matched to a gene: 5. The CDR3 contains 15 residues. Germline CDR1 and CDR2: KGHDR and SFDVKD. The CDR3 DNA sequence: TGTGCCACCAGTGATTTCAGGGGGTATGGAGATACGCAGTATTTT. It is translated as CATSDFRGYGDTQYF.

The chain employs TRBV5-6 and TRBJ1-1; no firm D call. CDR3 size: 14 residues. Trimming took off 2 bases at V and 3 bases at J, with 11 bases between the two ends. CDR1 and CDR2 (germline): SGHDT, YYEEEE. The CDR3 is CASSFGRLYTEAFF. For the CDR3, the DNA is TGTGCCAGCAGCTTTGGCAGGCTTTACACTGAAGCTTTCTTT.

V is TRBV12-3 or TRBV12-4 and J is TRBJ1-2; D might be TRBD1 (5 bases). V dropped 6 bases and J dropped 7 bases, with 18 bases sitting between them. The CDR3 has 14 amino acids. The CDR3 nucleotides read TGTGCCAGCAGCGAAGAGTCAGGGACGAGTGGCTACACCTTC. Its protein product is CASSEESGTSGYTF.

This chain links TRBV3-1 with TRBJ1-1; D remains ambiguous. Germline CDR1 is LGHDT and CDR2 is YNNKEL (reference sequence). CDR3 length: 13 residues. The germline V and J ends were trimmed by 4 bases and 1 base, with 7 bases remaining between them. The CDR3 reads CASSRRQNTEAFF. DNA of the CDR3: TGTGCCAGCAGCCGGAGGCAGAACACTGAAGCTTTCTTT. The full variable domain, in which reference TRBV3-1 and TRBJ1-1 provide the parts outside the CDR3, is DTAVSQTPKYLVTQMGNDKSIKCEQNLGHDTMYWYKQDSKKFLKIMFSYNNKELIINETVPNRFSPKSPDKAHLNLHINSLELGDSAVYFCASSRRQNTEAFFGQGTRLTVV.

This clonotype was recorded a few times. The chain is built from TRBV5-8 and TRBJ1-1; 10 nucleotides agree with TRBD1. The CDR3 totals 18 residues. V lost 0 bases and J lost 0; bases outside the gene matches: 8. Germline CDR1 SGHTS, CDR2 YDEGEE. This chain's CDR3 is CASSLVRGTGAMNTEAFF. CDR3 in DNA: TGTGCCAGCAGCTTGGTTAGGGGGACAGGGGCGATGAACACTGAAGCTTTCTTT.

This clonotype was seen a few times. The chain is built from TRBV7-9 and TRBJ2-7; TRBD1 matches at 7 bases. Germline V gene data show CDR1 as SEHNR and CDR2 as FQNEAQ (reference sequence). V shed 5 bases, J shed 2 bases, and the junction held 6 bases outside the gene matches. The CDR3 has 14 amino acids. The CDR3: CASSQGDSAYEQYF. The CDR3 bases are TGTGCCAGCAGCCAAGGGGACAGCGCCTACGAGCAGTACTTC.

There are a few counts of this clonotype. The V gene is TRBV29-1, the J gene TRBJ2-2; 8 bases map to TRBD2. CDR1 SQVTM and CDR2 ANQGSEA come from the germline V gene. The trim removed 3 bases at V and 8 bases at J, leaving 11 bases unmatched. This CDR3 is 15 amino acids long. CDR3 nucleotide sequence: TGCAGCGTTGAGGGGACTAGGGGTTTGAAAGGGGAGCTGTTTTTT. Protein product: CSVEGTRGLKGELFF.

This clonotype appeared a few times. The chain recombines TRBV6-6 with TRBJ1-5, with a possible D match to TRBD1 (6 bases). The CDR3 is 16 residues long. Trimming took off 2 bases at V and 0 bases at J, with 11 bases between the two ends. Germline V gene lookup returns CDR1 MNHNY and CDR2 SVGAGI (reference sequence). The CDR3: CASSYNPDSSNQPQHF. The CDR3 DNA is TGTGCCAGCAGTTACAATCCGGACAGTAGCAATCAGCCCCAGCATTTT.

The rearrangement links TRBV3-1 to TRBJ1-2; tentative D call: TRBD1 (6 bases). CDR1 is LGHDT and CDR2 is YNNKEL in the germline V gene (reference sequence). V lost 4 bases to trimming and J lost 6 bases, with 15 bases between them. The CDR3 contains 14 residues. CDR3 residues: CASSRSEGGNGYTF. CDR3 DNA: TGTGCCAGCAGCCGGTCGGAGGGGGGGAATGGCTACACCTTC.